A single sample is the source of the 3 T cell receptor beta chains below, sequenced in a study of T cell responses to AZD1222 COVID-19 vaccine. Repertoires were generated with immunoSEQ multiplex PCR, while TCRdb's copy carries only in-frame clones and drops some. Found here are 120,000 or so clones, over 75% of them singletons; the top ten hold approximately 3.4%. The sample was peripheral blood, taken on day 0 of AZD1222 vaccination. The receptors stem from an adult in good health.

V and J are TRBV6-6 and TRBJ1-4; D not certain. Trimming pared 5 bases from V and 6 bases from J, leaving 13 bases between. The CDR3 covers 14 residues. From germline, CDR1 is MNHNY and CDR2 SVGAGI (reference sequence). CDR3 coding DNA: TGTGCCAGCAGTGGTCGGAATGAAGATGAAAAACTGTTTTTT. This translates into CASSGRNEDEKLFF.

The gene calls are TRBV28 and TRBJ2-3; 12 bases map to TRBD2. The V segment lost 7 bases and the J segment 5 bases; nucleotides outside the gene matches: 16. The germline CDR1 and CDR2 sequences are MDHEN and SYDVKM. This CDR3 has 18 amino acids. CDR3 amino acids: CASTDLRTSGAAGDTQYF. In nucleotides, the CDR3 is TGTGCCAGCACCGACCTCCGGACTAGCGGGGCTGCGGGAGATACGCAGTATTTT. The variable domain in full, with the rest retrieved from reference TRBV28 and TRBJ2-3, is DVKVTQSSRYLVKRTGEKVFLECVQDMDHENMFWYRQDPGLGLRLIYFSYDVKMKEKGDIPEGYSVSREKKERFSLILESASTNQTSMYLCASTDLRTSGAAGDTQYFGPGTRLTVL.

Here the CDR3 reads CASSLGRNPYEQYF. Written as DNA, the CDR3 is TGTGCCAGCAGTTTAGGGCGGAACCCTTACGAGCAGTACTTC. This chain connects TRBV28 to TRBJ2-7, with unresolved D. Looked up from germline, CDR1 is MDHEN and CDR2 is SYDVKM. The V end lost 2 bases, the J end lost 4 bases, and 12 bases lay between the germline ends. CDR3 size: 14 residues.